These 10 T cell receptor beta chains share one sample of origin, sequenced in a study of blood T cell repertoires in COVID-19. Here immunoSEQ multiplex PCR was the method, and the copy in TCRdb shows in-frame clones only, minus some. In the table there are some 150,000 clones, about 90% of which are singletons. Sequencing used peripheral blood. The receptors originated from a man aged 50-60 years with acute or convalescent COVID-19.

The J gene is TRBJ1-1, the V gene TRBV28; 9 bases align to TRBD1. This CDR3 contains 14 residues. Unmatched junction bases numbered 7, after V lost 6 bases and J lost 5 bases. From germline, CDR1 is MDHEN and CDR2 SYDVKM. The CDR3 DNA reads TGTGCCAGCAGCTTAAGGACAGGGGAGACTGAAGCTTTCTTT. Translation gives CASSLRTGETEAFF.

The chain carries TRBV7-9 and TRBJ2-3; 11 nucleotides line up with TRBD2. This CDR3 region has 16 residues. Trimming cost V 2 bases and J 5 bases; bases outside gene matches: 6. Germline CDR1 reads SEHNR; CDR2 reads FQNEAQ (reference sequence). CDR3 sequence: CASSLLAGGPIDTQYF. The CDR3 region has the DNA TGTGCCAGCAGCTTATTAGCGGGGGGGCCCATAGATACGCAGTATTTT.

J is TRBJ1-2 and V is TRBV15; possible D gene TRBD1, 5 bases. Germline CDR1 is LNHNV and CDR2 is YYDKDF (reference sequence). This CDR3 spans 16 amino acids. V was clipped by 0 bases and J by 3 bases, with 14 bases between them. The CDR3 sequence: CATSRDRGGEYYGYTF. The CDR3 coding sequence is TGTGCCACCAGCAGAGATCGGGGAGGGGAGTACTATGGCTACACCTTC. Filled out from reference TRBV15 and TRBJ1-2, the complete variable domain reads DAMVIQNPRYQVTQFGKPVTLSCSQTLNHNVMYWYQQKSSQAPKLLFHYYDKDFNNEADTPDNFQSRRPNTSFCFLDIRSPGLGDTAMYLCATSRDRGGEYYGYTFGSGTRLTVV.

The rearrangement joins TRBV11-2 to TRBJ1-1, with a tentative D call TRBD1 (5 bases). V lost 0 bases and J lost 0, with 20 bases in between. Germline values: CDR1 SGHAT, CDR2 FQNNGV. The CDR3 consists of 19 residues. CDR3 region: CASSLDGPGLSIMNTEAFF. The CDR3 nucleotides read TGTGCCAGCAGCTTAGACGGACCGGGACTGAGTATAATGAACACTGAAGCTTTCTTT.

This sequence joins TRBV5-1 and TRBJ1-5; D possibly corresponds to TRBD1 (5 bases). Trimming took 4 bases from V and 7 from J, leaving 15 bases between them. CDR1 is SGHRS, CDR2 YFSETQ, per germline. The CDR3 is 14 amino acids. The CDR3 sequence: CASSLGTAGQPQHF. DNA for the CDR3: TGCGCCAGCAGCCTCGGGACTGCCGGGCAGCCCCAGCATTTT.

V usage is TRBV11-1 and J usage is TRBJ1-2; tentative D call: TRBD1 (6 bases). Trimming stripped 6 bases from V and 6 bases from J, with 11 bases between. The CDR3 totals 12 residues. From germline, CDR1 is SGHAT and CDR2 FQDESV (reference sequence). The CDR3 DNA reads as TGTGCCAGCAGTAGGAACAGGGATGGCTACACCTTC. Residues: CASSRNRDGYTF. The entire variable domain, with the rest obtained from reference TRBV11-1 and TRBJ1-2, is as follows: EAEVAQSPRYKITEKSQAVAFWCDPISGHATLYWYRQILGQGPELLVQFQDESVVDDSQLPKDRFSAERLKGVDSTLKIQPAELGDSAMYLCASSRNRDGYTFGSGTRLTVV.

In DNA form, the CDR3 reads TGCAGTGCTAGTGAGGACAAACTCTACGAGCAGTACGTC. It yields the protein CSASEDKLYEQYV. This sequence joins TRBV20-1 and TRBJ2-7, with D possibly matching TRBD1 (5 bases). The CDR3 covers 13 residues. Germline loops: CDR1 DFQATT, CDR2 SNEGSKA (reference sequence). Between the trimmed V and J ends, which lost 3 bases and 3 bases, there was a span of 12 bases.

This clone was counted a single time. The CDR3 nucleotides read TGTGCCAGTAGTATGGGAGACACCCCCTACGAGCAGTACGTC. Translation: CASSMGDTPYEQYV. The chain couples TRBV19 to TRBJ2-7; D possibly corresponds to TRBD2 (5 bases). Germline-derived CDR1 and CDR2 are LNHDA and SQIVND (reference sequence). V was cut by 3 bases and J by 2 bases, with 11 bases left in between. The CDR3 covers 14 residues.

The genes are TRBV19 and TRBJ1-1; unclear D gene. This CDR3 region has 16 residues. Germline assignment: CDR1 LNHDA and CDR2 SQIVND (reference sequence). V lost 5 bases, J lost 0 bases, and 16 bases lay in between. CDR3 nucleotide sequence: TGTGCCAGTAGTTCTCCCTTCAGGATAATGAACACTGAAGCTTTCTTT. Translated: CASSSPFRIMNTEAFF. The variable domain in full, with the rest retrieved from reference TRBV19 and TRBJ1-1, is DGGITQSPKYLFRKEGQNVTLSCEQNLNHDAMYWYRQDPGQGLRLIYYSQIVNDFQKGDIAEGYSVSREKKESFPLTVTSAQKNPTAFYLCASSSPFRIMNTEAFFGQGTRLTVV.

The V gene is TRBV7-3, the J gene TRBJ1-1; D is possibly TRBD1 (5 bases). Between the trimmed V and J ends, which lost 3 bases and 1 base, there was a span of 24 bases. Germline V gene data show CDR1 as SGHTA and CDR2 as FQGTGA. CDR3 size: 19 residues. The CDR3: CASSFTTSFYAGQNTEAFF. The CDR3 DNA follows: TGTGCCAGCAGCTTCACCACTTCCTTTTATGCAGGGCAGAACACTGAAGCTTTCTTT.